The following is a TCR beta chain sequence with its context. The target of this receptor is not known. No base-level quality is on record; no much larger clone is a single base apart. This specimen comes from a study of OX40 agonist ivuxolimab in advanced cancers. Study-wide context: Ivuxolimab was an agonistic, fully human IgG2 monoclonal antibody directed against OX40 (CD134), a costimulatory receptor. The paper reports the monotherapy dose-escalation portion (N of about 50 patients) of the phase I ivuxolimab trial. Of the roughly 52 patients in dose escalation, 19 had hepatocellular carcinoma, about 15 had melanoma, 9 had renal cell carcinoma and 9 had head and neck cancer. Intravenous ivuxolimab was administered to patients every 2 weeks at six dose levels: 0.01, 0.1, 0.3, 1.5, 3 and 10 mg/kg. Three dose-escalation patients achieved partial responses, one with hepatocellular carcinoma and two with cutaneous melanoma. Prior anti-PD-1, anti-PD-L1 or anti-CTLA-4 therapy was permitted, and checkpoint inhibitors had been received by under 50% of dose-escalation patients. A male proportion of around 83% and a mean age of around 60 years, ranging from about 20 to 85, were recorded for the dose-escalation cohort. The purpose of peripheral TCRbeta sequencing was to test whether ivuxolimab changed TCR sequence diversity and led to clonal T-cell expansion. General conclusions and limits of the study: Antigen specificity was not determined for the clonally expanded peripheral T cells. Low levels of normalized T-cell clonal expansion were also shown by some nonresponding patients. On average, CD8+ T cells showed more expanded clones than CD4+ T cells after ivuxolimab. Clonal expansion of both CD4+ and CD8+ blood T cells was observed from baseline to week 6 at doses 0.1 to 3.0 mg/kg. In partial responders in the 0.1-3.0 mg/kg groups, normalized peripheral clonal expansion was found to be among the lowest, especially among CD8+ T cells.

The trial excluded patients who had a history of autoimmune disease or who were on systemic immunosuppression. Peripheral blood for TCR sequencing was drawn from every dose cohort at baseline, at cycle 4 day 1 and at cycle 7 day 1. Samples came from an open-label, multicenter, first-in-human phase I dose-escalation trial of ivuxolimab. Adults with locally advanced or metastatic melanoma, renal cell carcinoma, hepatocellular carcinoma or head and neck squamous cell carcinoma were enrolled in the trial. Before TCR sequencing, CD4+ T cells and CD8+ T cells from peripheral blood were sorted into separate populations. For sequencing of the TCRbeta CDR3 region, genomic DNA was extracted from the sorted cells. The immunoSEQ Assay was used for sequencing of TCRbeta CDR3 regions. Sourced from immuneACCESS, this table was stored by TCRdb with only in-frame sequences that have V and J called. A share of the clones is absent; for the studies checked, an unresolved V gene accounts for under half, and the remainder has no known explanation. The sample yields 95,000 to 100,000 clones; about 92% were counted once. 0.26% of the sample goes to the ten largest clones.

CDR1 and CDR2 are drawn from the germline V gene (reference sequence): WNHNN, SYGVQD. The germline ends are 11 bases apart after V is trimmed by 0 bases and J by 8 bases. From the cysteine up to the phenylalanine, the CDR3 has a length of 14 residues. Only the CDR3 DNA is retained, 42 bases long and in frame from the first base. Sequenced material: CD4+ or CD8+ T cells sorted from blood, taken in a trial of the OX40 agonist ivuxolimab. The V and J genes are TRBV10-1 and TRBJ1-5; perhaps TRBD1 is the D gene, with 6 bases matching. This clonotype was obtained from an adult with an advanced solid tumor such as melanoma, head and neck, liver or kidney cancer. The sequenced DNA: TGCGCCAGCAGTGAGTCCCGGAAGGGGGAGCCCCAGCATTTT. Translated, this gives CASSESRKGEPQHF.